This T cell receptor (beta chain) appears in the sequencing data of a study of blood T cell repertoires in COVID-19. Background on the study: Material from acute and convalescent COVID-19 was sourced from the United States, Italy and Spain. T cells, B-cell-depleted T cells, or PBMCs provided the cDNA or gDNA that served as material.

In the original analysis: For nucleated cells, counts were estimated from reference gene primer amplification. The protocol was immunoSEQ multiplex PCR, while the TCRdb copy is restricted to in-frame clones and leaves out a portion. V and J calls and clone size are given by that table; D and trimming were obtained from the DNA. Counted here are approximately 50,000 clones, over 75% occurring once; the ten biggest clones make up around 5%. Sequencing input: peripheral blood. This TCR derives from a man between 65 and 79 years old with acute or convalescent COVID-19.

The CDR3, as DNA: TGCGCCAGCAGCCGAGCAGGGGCGTCCGAGCAGTACTTC. Translating it yields CASSRAGASEQYF. This chain connects TRBV4-1 to TRBJ2-7; weak D call: TRBD1 (6 bases). Germline lookup yields CDR1 MGHRA and CDR2 YSYEKL. The CDR3 is 13 amino acids. V lost 4 bases, J lost 6 bases, and 13 bases lay in between.